Sequencing of this TCR beta chain was carried out in a study of blood T cells in healthy people across ages. This clonotype has more than one count but fewer than ten. A sample-barcoded 5' primer and a J-beta primer mix were used in a second PCR of roughly 7 to 11 cycles. TCRdb ran MiXCR on the 5' RACE reads and lists one entry per CDR3 protein. The sample includes about 1,600,000 distinct CDR3 sequences, around two fifths of them seen just once. The source material was blood. This receptor was obtained from a woman aged 18-30 years in good health.

This CDR3 reads CASSRITGTGLGEQYF. The CDR3 bases are TGTGCCAGCAGTCGGATAACCGGGACAGGGTTGGGGGAGCAGTACTTC. The chain links TRBV7-9 to TRBJ2-7; 9 bases are shared with TRBD1. Unmatched junction bases numbered 16, after V lost 6 bases and J lost 7 bases. Germline CDR1 SEHNR, CDR2 FQNEAQ (reference sequence). The CDR3 contains 16 residues.